Presented here are 3 T cell receptor beta chains from one specimen sequenced in a study of cytomegalovirus exposure and HLA in healthy donors. The PCR made use of 60 Vbeta and 13 Jbeta primers. Assay: immunoSEQ multiplex PCR; the TCRdb copy retains only in-frame clones and omits some. Of 100,000 to 120,000 clones listed, 65% to 80% are singletons. Sequenced material: PBMCs. These receptors all stem from a young man in good health and CMV-seropositive.

The chain uses TRBV27 and TRBJ1-6; 9 nucleotides match TRBD1. Germline lookup yields CDR1 MNHEY and CDR2 SMNVEV (reference sequence). J was trimmed by 10 bases and V by 6 bases; bases with no gene match: 4. CDR3 size: 13 residues. CDR3 DNA sequence: TGTGCCAGCAGGGACAGGGGCGAATCACCCCTCCACTTT. It codes for CASRDRGESPLHF.

Comments on this clone: Other DNA variants within this sample encode the same CDR3. The chain combines TRBV2 with TRBJ2-5; TRBD1 is a possible D gene (6 bases). Germline CDR1 reads SNHLY; CDR2 reads FYNNEI. This CDR3 is built from 13 residues. Trimming took off 3 bases at V and 1 base at J, with 6 bases between the two ends. The CDR3 DNA is TGTGCCAGCAGTGAGGACAGCCAAGAGACCCAGTACTTC. Encoded protein: CASSEDSQETQYF.

This clone was seen only a few times. The chain joins TRBV4-3 to TRBJ1-4, with TRBD1 matching over 7 bases. Germline CDR1 and CDR2: LGHNA and YSLEER. CDR3 length equals 16 residues. With 4 bases clipped from V and 7 bases from J, the junction kept 12 bases outside the gene matches. DNA of the CDR3: TGCGCCAGCAGCCGATCCGGACAGGTCGGCCGTGAAAAACTGTTTTTT. Translating it yields CASSRSGQVGREKLFF.